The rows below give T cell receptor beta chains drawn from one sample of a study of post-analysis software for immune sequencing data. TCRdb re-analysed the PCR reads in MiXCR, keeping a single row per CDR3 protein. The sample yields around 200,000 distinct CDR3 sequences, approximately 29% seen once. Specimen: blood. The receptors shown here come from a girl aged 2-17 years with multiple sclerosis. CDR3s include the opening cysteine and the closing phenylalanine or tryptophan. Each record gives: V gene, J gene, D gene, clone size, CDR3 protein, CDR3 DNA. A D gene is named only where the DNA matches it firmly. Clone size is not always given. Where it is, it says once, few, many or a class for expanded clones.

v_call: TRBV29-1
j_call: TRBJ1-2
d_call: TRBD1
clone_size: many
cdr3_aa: CSVIGGGSNYGYTF
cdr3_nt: TGCAGCGTTATCGGAGGGGGCTCTAACTATGGCTACACCTTC

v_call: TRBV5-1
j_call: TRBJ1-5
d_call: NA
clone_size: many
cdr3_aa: CASSQDAGQQPQHF
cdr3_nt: TGCGCCAGCAGCCAGGACGCGGGTCAGCAGCCCCAGCATTTT

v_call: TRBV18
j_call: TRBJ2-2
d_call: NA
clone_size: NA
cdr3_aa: CASSPSPGSGELFF
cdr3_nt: TGTGCCAGCTCACCATCCCCGGGGAGCGGGGAGCTGTTTTTT

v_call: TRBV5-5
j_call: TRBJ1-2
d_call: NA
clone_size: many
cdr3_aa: CASSLGGGVVGYGYTF
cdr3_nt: TGTGCCAGCAGCTTGGGGGGAGGGGTAGTCGGCTATGGCTACACCTTC

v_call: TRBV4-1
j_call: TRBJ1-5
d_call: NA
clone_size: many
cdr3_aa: CASSRALNQPQHF
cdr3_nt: TGCGCCAGCAGCCGAGCTCTCAATCAGCCCCAGCATTTT

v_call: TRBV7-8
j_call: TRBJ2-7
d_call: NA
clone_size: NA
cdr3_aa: CASSLDGGRGEQYF
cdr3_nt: TGTGCCAGCAGCTTAGACGGGGGCCGCGGCGAGCAGTACTTC

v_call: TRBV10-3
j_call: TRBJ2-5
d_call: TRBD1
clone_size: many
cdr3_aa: CAISPTGMQETQYF
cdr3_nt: TGTGCCATCAGCCCGACAGGGATGCAAGAGACCCAGTACTTC

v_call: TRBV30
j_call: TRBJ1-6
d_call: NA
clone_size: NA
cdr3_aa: CAWRDRSSYDSPLHF
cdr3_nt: TGTGCCTGGAGGGACCGAAGCTCCTATGATTCACCCCTCCACTTT

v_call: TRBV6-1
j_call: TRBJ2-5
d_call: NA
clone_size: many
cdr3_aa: CASSERQNWQETQYF
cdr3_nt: TGTGCCAGCAGTGAAAGACAGAATTGGCAAGAGACCCAGTACTTC

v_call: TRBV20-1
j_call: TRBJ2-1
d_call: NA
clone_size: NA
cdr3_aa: CRAETRNEQFF
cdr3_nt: TGCAGGGCAGAGACCCGTAATGAGCAGTTCTTC

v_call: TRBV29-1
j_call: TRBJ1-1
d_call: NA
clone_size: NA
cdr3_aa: CSVGDLNTEAFF
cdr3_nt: TGCAGCGTTGGGGACTTGAACACTGAAGCTTTCTTT

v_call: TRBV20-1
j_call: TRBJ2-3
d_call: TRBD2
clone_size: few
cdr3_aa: CSAPDPSGGARGDTQYF
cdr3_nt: TGCAGTGCGCCGGACCCTAGCGGGGGGGCCCGGGGAGATACGCAGTATTTT

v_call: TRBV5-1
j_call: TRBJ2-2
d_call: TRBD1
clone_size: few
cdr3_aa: CASSLAVPGQTNTGELFF
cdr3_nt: TGCGCCAGCAGCTTGGCGGTCCCGGGACAGACGAACACCGGGGAGCTGTTTTTT

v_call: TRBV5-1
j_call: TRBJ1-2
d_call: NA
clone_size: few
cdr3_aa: CASRYEGPAGGYTF
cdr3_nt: TGCGCCAGCAGATACGAGGGACCCGCGGGGGGCTACACCTTC

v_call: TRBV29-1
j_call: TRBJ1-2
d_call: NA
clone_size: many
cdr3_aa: CSVGRVYGYTF
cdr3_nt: TGCAGCGTTGGCAGGGTATATGGCTACACCTTC

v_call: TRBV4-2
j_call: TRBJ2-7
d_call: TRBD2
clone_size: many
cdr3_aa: CASSQDLSGAGAYEQYF
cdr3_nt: TGTGCCAGCAGCCAAGATTTGAGTGGAGCGGGGGCCTACGAGCAGTACTTC

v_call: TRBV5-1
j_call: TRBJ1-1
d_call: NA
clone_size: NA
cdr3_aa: CANSLGTEAFF
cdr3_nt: TGCGCCAACAGCTTGGGCACTGAAGCTTTCTTT

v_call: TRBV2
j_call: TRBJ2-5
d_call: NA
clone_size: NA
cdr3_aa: CASSILETQYF
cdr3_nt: TGTGCCAGCAGCATTCTTGAGACCCAGTACTTC

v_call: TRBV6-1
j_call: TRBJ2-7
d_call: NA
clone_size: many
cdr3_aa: CASLRGRLAGPYEQYF
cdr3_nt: TGTGCCAGCCTACGGGGCCGACTCGCGGGGCCCTACGAGCAGTACTTC

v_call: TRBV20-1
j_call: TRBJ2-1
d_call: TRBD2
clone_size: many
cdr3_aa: CSAPRGAGGLVSYNEQFF
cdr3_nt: TGCAGTGCCCCCCGAGGGGCGGGGGGACTCGTTTCCTACAATGAGCAGTTCTTC

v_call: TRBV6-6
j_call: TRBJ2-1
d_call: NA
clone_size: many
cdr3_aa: CASSYVWNEQFF
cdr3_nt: TGTGCCAGCAGTTACGTCTGGAATGAGCAGTTCTTC

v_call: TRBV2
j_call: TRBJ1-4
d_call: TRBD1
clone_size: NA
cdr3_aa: CASRPGGGDEKLFF
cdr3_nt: TGTGCCAGCAGGCCAGGGGGCGGAGACGAAAAACTGTTTTTT

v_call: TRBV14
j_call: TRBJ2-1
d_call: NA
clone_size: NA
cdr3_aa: CASSQVLGLSDEQFF
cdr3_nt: TGTGCCAGCAGCCAAGTGTTAGGGTTGTCGGATGAGCAGTTCTTC

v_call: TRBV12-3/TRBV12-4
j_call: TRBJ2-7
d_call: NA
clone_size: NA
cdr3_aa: CASSLGAGITCEQYF
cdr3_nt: TGTGCCAGCAGTTTAGGAGCAGGGATTACCTGCGAGCAGTACTTC

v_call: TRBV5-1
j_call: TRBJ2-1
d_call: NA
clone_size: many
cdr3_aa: CASQGHEQFF
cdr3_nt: TGCGCCAGTCAAGGCCATGAGCAGTTCTTC

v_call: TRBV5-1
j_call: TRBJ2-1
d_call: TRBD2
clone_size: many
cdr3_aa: CASSLLISGLARDNEQFF
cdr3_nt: TGCGCCAGCAGCTTGTTAATTTCGGGACTAGCGAGGGACAATGAGCAGTTCTTC

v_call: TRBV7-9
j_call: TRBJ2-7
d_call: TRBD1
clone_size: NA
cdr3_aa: CASSLTLPGQGSEQYF
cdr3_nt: TGTGCCAGCAGCTTAACACTCCCGGGACAGGGTAGCGAGCAGTACTTC

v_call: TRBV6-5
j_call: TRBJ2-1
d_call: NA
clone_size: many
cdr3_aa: CASSTRDSIGEQFF
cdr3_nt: TGTGCCAGCAGTACAAGGGACTCGATCGGTGAGCAGTTCTTC

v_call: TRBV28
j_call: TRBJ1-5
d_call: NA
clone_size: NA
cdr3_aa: CASSLFGYSNQPQHF
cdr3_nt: TGTGCCAGCAGTTTATTCGGGTATAGCAATCAGCCCCAGCATTTT

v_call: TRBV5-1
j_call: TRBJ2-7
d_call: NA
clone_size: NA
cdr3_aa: CASSLEAQGSSEQYF
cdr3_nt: TGCGCCAGCAGCTTGGAGGCCCAGGGTAGTAGCGAGCAGTACTTC

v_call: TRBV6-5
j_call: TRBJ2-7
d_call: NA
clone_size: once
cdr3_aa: CASSSLPSVSYNEQYF
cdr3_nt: TGTGCCAGCAGTTCGCTACCTAGCGTCTCCTACAATGAGCAGTACTTC

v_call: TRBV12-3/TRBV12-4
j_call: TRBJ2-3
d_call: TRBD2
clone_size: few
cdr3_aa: CASSRLAGLTDTQYF
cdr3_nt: TGTGCCAGCAGTAGACTAGCGGGACTCACAGATACGCAGTATTTT

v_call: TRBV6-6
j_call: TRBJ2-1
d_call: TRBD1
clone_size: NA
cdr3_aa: CASTTGTDFNEQFF
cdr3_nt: TGTGCCAGCACCACCGGGACAGACTTTAATGAGCAGTTCTTC

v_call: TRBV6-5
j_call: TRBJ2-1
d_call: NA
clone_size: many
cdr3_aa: CASTTPYSYNEQFF
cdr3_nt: TGTGCCAGCACTACACCATACTCCTACAATGAGCAGTTCTTC